This T cell receptor beta chain was sequenced in a study of T cell repertoires in cytomegalovirus infection. Study as a whole: From public TCR beta signatures came an indication of both CMV infection and matching HLA type.

TCRdb used MiXCR to reprocess the reads, holding one entry per CDR3 protein. Of under 200,000 distinct CDR3 sequences detected, approximately 9.7% appear once; the ten largest clones hold roughly 5.1%. Per germline, CDR1 LNHDA and CDR2 SQIVND (reference sequence). Trimming took 3 bases from V and 4 from J, leaving 13 bases between them. The CDR3 covers 15 residues. Study-wide findings and caveats: There were HLA-C-restricted CMV-specific TCR beta clonotypes dominating the ex vivo response.

This clonotype showed up just a few times. The target antigen is unknown. This sequence joins TRBV19 and TRBJ1-5; no reliable D call. The sequenced material came from PBMCs. The sequence was obtained from a human donor in good health (CMV status not recorded). Some clones in this sample may be carry-over from other donors' samples. The CDR3 is CASSMNGIGNQPQHF. The CDR3 DNA sequence: TGTGCCAGTAGTATGAACGGGATAGGTAATCAGCCCCAGCATTTT.